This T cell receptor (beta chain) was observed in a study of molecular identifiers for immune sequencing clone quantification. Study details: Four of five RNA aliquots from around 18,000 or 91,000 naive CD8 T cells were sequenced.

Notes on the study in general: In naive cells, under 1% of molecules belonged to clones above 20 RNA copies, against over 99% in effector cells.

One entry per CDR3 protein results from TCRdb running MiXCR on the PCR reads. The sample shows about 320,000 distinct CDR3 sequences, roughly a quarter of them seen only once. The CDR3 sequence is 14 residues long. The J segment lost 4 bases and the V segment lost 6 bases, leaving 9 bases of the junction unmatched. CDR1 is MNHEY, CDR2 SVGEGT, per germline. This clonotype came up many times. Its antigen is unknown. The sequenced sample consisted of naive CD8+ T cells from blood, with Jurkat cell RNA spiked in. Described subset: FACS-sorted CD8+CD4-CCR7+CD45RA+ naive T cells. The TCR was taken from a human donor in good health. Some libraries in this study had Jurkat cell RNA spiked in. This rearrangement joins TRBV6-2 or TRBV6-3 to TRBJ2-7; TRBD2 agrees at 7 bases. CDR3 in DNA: TGTGCCAGCAGCCCCCCGGCGGGAGTGTACGAGCAGTACTTC. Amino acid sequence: CASSPPAGVYEQYF.